This T cell receptor beta chain stems from a study of cytotoxic CD8 clonotypes in ibrutinib-treated CLL. Across the study: Sequenced samples delivered averages of 200,000 to 300,000 productive templates and tens of thousands of productive rearrangements.

The CDR3 extends over 16 amino acids. Trimming removed 0 bases from V and 0 bases from J; junction bases left unmatched: 3. Germline V gene sequence: CDR1 SGHTS, CDR2 YDEGEE. From cryopreserved PBMCs came about 2 micrograms of genomic DNA used for TCR beta libraries. Assay used: immunoSEQ multiplex PCR; TCRdb lists only in-frame clones, some missing. The sample includes some 130,000 clones, 75% to 90% of them seen just once. The chain recombines TRBV5-8 with TRBJ1-3; 7 nucleotides align to TRBD1. This specimen consisted of PBMCs, obtained after 24 months of ibrutinib treatment. This sequence was found in a human donor with chronic lymphocytic leukemia. CDR3 in amino acids: CASSLGDSFSGNTIYF. DNA of the CDR3: TGTGCCAGCAGCTTGGGGGACAGCTTCTCTGGAAACACCATATATTTT. Complete variable domain (other parts from reference TRBV5-8 and TRBJ1-3): EAGVTQSPTHLIKTRGQQATLRCSPISGHTSVYWYQQALGLGLQFLLWYDEGEERNRGNFPPRFSGRQFPNYSSELNVNALELEDSALYLCASSLGDSFSGNTIYFGEGSWLTVV.